Listed below are T cell receptor beta chains from one sample, sequenced in a study of T-cell reconstitution after alpha-beta-depleted transplantation in children. TCRdb re-derived calls from the PCR reads in MiXCR, one entry per CDR3 protein. In the table there are 530,000 or so distinct CDR3 sequences, roughly 30% of which are singletons. The starting material was PBMCs, obtained before TCRalphabeta/CD19-depleted stem cell transplant. All receptors derive from a boy under three years old with Wiskott-Aldrich syndrome, due to receive a stem cell transplant. The CDR3 runs from the conserved cysteine through the conserved F or W. D genes are given only for firm matches. Clone size appears in some rows only: once, few, many, or a class for an expanded clone.

abundance | d_gene | j_gene | v_gene | CDR3nt | CDR3aa
few | - | TRBJ2-7 | TRBV25-1 | TGTGCCAGCAGTGAATTTAAAGCATACGAGCAGTACTTC | CASSEFKAYEQYF
few | TRBD1 | TRBJ2-1 | TRBV12-3/TRBV12-4 | TGTGCCAGCAGTTTAGGGGACAGAGATAGCAATGAGCAGTTCTTC | CASSLGDRDSNEQFF
- | - | TRBJ2-1 | TRBV5-1 | TGCGCCAGCAGCCTAGACTTCGCTGAGCAGTTCTTC | CASSLDFAEQFF
few | TRBD1 | TRBJ2-7 | TRBV12-3/TRBV12-4 | TGTGCCAGCAGTCTTAAGGGGACAGGATCCTACGAGCAGTACTTC | CASSLKGTGSYEQYF
few | TRBD1 | TRBJ1-5 | TRBV12-3/TRBV12-4 | TGTGCCAGCAGTGAGGGGGACAGGGGAAATCAGCCCCAGCATTTT | CASSEGDRGNQPQHF
- | - | TRBJ2-5 | TRBV5-1 | TGCGCCAGCAGCCCAGCTACAGGGTCCTTCTGGGAGACCCAGTACTTC | CASSPATGSFWETQYF
- | - | TRBJ2-7 | TRBV12-3/TRBV12-4 | TGTGCCAGCAGTTTAAGGGACGGGAGCTCCTACGAGCAGTACTTC | CASSLRDGSSYEQYF
- | - | TRBJ2-1 | TRBV11-2 | TGTGCCAGCAGCTTACTATTTATGGTGGGATCGTACAATGAGCAGTTCTTC | CASSLLFMVGSYNEQFF
- | TRBD2 | TRBJ2-1 | TRBV18 | TGTGCCAGCTCAACGATACCTAGCGGGAGTCAGTTCTTC | CASSTIPSGSQFF
- | - | TRBJ2-7 | TRBV3-1 | TGTGCCAGCAGCCAAGTCAGTAGGGGCCATCTGGGGCAGTACTTC | CASSQVSRGHLGQYF
- | TRBD1 | TRBJ2-5 | TRBV6-5 | TGTGCCAGCAGTTACTCGACAGGGGAAGAGACCCAGTACTTC | CASSYSTGEETQYF
many | - | TRBJ2-3 | TRBV10-3 | TGTGCCATCAGTGAGACACCGACAATCTCTAGCACAGATACGCAGTATTTT | CAISETPTISSTDTQYF
- | - | TRBJ2-5 | TRBV5-6 | TGTGCCAGCAGCCCAACCATTGGGACCTCGAGGGAGACCCAGTACTTC | CASSPTIGTSRETQYF
- | - | TRBJ2-7 | TRBV29-1 | TGCAGCGTTGGGTCCAGACTCTCCTACGAGCAGTACTTC | CSVGSRLSYEQYF
- | - | TRBJ2-1 | TRBV5-1 | TGCGCCAGCAGCTTGGGCCCCGGAGGCAATGAGCAGTTCTTC | CASSLGPGGNEQFF
many | TRBD2 | TRBJ2-1 | TRBV7-8 | TGTGCCAGCAGCTTAAGGACTAGCGCTCTAGGGGCCTACAATGAGCAGTTCTTC | CASSLRTSALGAYNEQFF
- | - | TRBJ2-2 | TRBV15 | TGTGCCACCAGCAGAGGACGGACACTTGCGAGGACCGGGGAGCTGTTTTTT | CATSRGRTLARTGELFF
few | TRBD2 | TRBJ2-1 | TRBV30 | TGTGCCTGGATAGGTAGCGGGAGGATTTTGTACAATGAGCAGTTCTTC | CAWIGSGRILYNEQFF
few | TRBD2 | TRBJ2-4 | TRBV15 | TGTGCCACCAGCAGAGTTGCTAGCGGAAACATTCAGTACTTC | CATSRVASGNIQYF
few | - | TRBJ1-4 | TRBV27 | TGTGCCAGCAGTTTTCGGGGGGGCGTTCTTCAGGTTGAAAAACTGTTTTTT | CASSFRGGVLQVEKLFF